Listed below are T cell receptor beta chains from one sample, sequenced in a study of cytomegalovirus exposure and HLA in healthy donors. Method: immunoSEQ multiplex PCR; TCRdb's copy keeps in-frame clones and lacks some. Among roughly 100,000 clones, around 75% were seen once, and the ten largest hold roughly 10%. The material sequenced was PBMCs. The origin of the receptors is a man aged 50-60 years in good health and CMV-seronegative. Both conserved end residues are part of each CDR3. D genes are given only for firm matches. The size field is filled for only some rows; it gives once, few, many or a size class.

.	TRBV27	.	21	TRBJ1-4	TGTGCCAGCAGTTTATGGGGACAACCGGGCCAAAGTACCGCGAGGCGTGAAAAACTGTTTTTT	CASSLWGQPGQSTARREKLFF
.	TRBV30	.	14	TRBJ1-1	TGTGCCTGGAGTGTACTAGTGGGGAACACTGAAGCTTTCTTT	CAWSVLVGNTEAFF
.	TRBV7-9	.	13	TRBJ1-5	TGTGCCAGCAGCTTGGGCGGGGGACAGCCCCAGCATTTT	CASSLGGGQPQHF
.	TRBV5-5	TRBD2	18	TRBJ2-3	TGTGCCAGCGAGAGGGAAAGACTAGCGGGATATAGCACAGATACGCAGTATTTT	CASERERLAGYSTDTQYF
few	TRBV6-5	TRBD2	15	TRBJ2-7	TGTGCCAGCAGTGGGTCGACTAGCGGGGCCTACGAGCAGTACTTC	CASSGSTSGAYEQYF
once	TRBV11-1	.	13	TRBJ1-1	TGTGCCAGCAGCCTCGGACAGTACACTGAAGCTTTCTTT	CASSLGQYTEAFF
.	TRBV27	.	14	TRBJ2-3	TGTGCCAGCAGAATTCTGGGGCTGGGAGATACGCAGTATTTT	CASRILGLGDTQYF
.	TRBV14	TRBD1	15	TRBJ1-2	TGTGCCAGCAGTTCCGACAGGGAGTTAGCCTATGGCTACACCTTC	CASSSDRELAYGYTF
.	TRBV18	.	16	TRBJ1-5	TGTGCCAGCTCACCCGACAACGGCCACGGCAATCAGCCCCAGCATTTT	CASSPDNGHGNQPQHF
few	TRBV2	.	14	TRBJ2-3	TGTGCCAGCCGCTATCGAGGTTCTGCAGATACGCAGTATTTT	CASRYRGSADTQYF
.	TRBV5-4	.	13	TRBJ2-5	TGTGCCAGCAGCGGGGACATACAAGAGACCCAGTACTTC	CASSGDIQETQYF
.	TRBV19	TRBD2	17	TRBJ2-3	TGTGCCAGTAGTTTCCGGACTAGCGGGAGGGCCACAGATACGCAGTATTTT	CASSFRTSGRATDTQYF
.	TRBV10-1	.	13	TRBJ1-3	TGCGCCAGCAACCGGACATTTGGAAACACCATATATTTT	CASNRTFGNTIYF
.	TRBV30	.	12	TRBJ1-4	TGTGCCTGGAGTGTACGGTCTGAAAAACTGTTTTTT	CAWSVRSEKLFF
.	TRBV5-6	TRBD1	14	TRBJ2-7	TGTGCCAGCAGCCTAGGACAGGGGGCCTTCGAGCAGTACTTC	CASSLGQGAFEQYF
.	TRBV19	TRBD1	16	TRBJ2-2	TGTGCCAGTAGTATATCCGGGACAGGGCGGACCGGGGAGCTGTTTTTT	CASSISGTGRTGELFF
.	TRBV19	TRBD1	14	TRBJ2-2	TGTGCCAGTAGTTTCGGGACAGGGACCGGGGAGCTGTTTTTT	CASSFGTGTGELFF
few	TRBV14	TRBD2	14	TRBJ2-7	TGTGCCAGCAGCAAAGCTAGCGGGATCTACGAGCAGTACTTC	CASSKASGIYEQYF
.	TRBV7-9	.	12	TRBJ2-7	TGTTCCACCACAGCTGACTCCTACGAGCAGTACTTC	CSTTADSYEQYF
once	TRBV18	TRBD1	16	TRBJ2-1	TGTGCCAGCTCACCACTACCGGGACAGGGGGCCTATGAGCAGTTCTTC	CASSPLPGQGAYEQFF
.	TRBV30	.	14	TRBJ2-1	TGTGCCTGGACGCGTAGCGCGACGACTAATGAGCAGTTCTTC	CAWTRSATTNEQFF
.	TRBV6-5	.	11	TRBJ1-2	TGTGCCAGCGGCAGTGACTATGGCTACACCTTC	CASGSDYGYTF
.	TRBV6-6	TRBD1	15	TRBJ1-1	TGTGCCAGCAGTTCGGGGACAGGGGTGAACACTGAAGCTTTCTTT	CASSSGTGVNTEAFF
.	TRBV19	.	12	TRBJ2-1	TGTGCCAGTAGTCGTCGGTACAATGAGCAGTTCTTC	CASSRRYNEQFF
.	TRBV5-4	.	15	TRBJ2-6	TGTGCCAGCAGCTTACTCCCTCAAAGGGCCAACGTCCTGACTTTC	CASSLLPQRANVLTF
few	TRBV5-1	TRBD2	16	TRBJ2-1	TGCGCCAGCAGCTCCACTGGGAGCGGGGGGGCGGAGGAGCAGTTCTTC	CASSSTGSGGAEEQFF
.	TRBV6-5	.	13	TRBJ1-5	TGTGCCAGCAGTGCAGGGAATAAGCAGCCCCAGCATTTT	CASSAGNKQPQHF
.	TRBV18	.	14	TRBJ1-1	TGTGCCAGCTCACCTCTGGGCAGAAACACTGAAGCTTTCTTT	CASSPLGRNTEAFF
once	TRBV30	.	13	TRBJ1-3	TGTGCCTGGAGTCCGCCAGGGGAAAACACCATATATTTT	CAWSPPGENTIYF
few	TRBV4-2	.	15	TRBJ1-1	TGTGCCAGCAGCCGGCCGGCACAGCTGAACACTGAAGCTTTCTTT	CASSRPAQLNTEAFF
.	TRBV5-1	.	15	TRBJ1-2	TGCGCCAGCAGCCCGGGCTACGGGACTAACTATGGCTACACCTTC	CASSPGYGTNYGYTF
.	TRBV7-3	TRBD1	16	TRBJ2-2	TGTGCCAGCAGCTGGCAGGGGGCGATTGGCACCGGGGAGCTGTTTTTT	CASSWQGAIGTGELFF
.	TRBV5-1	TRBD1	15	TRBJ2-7	TGCGCCAGCAGCTTGGGGACAGGGGATGCCTACGAGCAGTACTTC	CASSLGTGDAYEQYF
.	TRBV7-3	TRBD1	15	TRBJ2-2	TGTGCCAGCAGCCTCCAGGGGACAGGGGCCGGGGAGCTGTTTTTT	CASSLQGTGAGELFF
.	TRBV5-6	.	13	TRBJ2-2	TGTGCCAGCAGCCTGAGCCTGACCGGGGAGCTGTTTTTT	CASSLSLTGELFF
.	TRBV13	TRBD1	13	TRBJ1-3	TGTGCCAGCTCCGGGACAGGGTTGAACACCATATATTTT	CASSGTGLNTIYF
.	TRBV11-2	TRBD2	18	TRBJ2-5	TGTGCCAGCAGCCAGGGGACTAGCGGGGGAGTGTACCAAGAGACCCAGTACTTC	CASSQGTSGGVYQETQYF
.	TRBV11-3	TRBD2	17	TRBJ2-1	TGTGCCAGCAGCTTAGGCGGGGGGTTTGTAGGGGCCGTGACGCAGTTCTTC	CASSLGGGFVGAVTQFF
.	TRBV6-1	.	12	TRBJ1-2	TGTGCCAGCACACGGGAGATCGGGGGCTACACCTTC	CASTREIGGYTF
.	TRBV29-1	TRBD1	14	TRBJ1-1	TGCAGCGTTCGGACAGGGAGGATGAACACTGAAGCTTTCTTT	CSVRTGRMNTEAFF
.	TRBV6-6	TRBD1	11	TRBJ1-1	TGTGCCAGCAGTTTACAGGGGGAAGCTTTCTTT	CASSLQGEAFF
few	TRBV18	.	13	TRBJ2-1	TGTGCCAGCTCACCGGCGGGATACAATGAGCAGTTCTTC	CASSPAGYNEQFF
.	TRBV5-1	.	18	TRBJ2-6	TGCGCCAGCAGCTTAAGAGGGGACATACACTCTGGGGCCAACGTCCTGACTTTC	CASSLRGDIHSGANVLTF
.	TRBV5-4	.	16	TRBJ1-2	TGTGCCAGCAAGGGGCCAACAGAGGGGGTATTCTATGGCTACACCTTC	CASKGPTEGVFYGYTF
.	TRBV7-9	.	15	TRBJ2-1	TGTGCCAGCAGCTTCGAGGGTGAATTGGATAATGAGCAGTTCTTC	CASSFEGELDNEQFF
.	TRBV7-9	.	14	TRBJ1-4	TGTGCCAGCAGCTTAGCGGCCTCAAATGAAAAACTGTTTTTT	CASSLAASNEKLFF
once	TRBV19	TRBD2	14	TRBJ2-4	TGTGCCAGTAACCCACGAGGGAGGGAAAACATTCAGTACTTC	CASNPRGRENIQYF
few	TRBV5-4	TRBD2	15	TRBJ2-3	TGTGCCAGCAGTGCGGGGGGAGGTCGGGCGGATACGCAGTATTTT	CASSAGGGRADTQYF
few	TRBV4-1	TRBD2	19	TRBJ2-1	TGCGCCAGCAGCCAAGAGACTAGCGACGTTAGTGGGTCCTACAATGAGCAGTTCTTC	CASSQETSDVSGSYNEQFF
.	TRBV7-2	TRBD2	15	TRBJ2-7	TGTGCCAGCAGCTTAGCATTAGCGGGAGGCTACGAGCAGTACTTC	CASSLALAGGYEQYF
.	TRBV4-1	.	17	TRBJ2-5	TGCGCCAGCAGCCAAGACCCCAGCGCGGGTCGGAGGGAGACCCAGTACTTC	CASSQDPSAGRRETQYF
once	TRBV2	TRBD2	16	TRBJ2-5	TGTGCCAGCAGTGAAGGACTAGCGGGGCACCAAGAGACCCAGTACTTC	CASSEGLAGHQETQYF
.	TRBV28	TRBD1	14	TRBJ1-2	TGTGCCAGCAGAAGGACAGGGGGCGGCTATGGCTACACCTTC	CASRRTGGGYGYTF
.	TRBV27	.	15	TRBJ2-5	TGTGCCAGCAGTTTATCGTCCGGGAGCCAAGAGACCCAGTACTTC	CASSLSSGSQETQYF
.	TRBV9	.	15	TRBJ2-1	TGTGCCAGCAGCGTTGGCGGACAACCTTACAATGAGCAGTTCTTC	CASSVGGQPYNEQFF